This T cell receptor beta chain was sequenced during a study of blood T cell repertoires in COVID-19. As for the study in general: PBMCs, B-cell-depleted T cells, or T cells provided the cDNA or gDNA that made up the material.

The germline V gene has CDR1 SGHRS and CDR2 YFSETQ. The CDR3 totals 14 residues. Germline trimming cut 0 bases from V and 6 bases from J; bases unmatched to any gene: 2. Original data processing: Reference gene primer amplification gave nucleated cell count estimates. Repertoires were generated with immunoSEQ multiplex PCR, while TCRdb's copy carries only in-frame clones and drops some. V and J calls and clone size follow that table, whereas D and trimming were derived from the DNA. The table lists just under 35,000 clones, approximately 87% of them singletons. J is TRBJ1-1 and V is TRBV5-1; 10 nucleotides agree with TRBD1. The receptor comes from a human donor in a cohort sampled during active COVID-19. The sequenced sample consisted of peripheral blood. The CDR3 DNA sequence: TGCGCCAGCAGCTTGGCCGGGACAGGGGCTGAAGCTTTCTTT. As protein: CASSLAGTGAEAFF.